This TCR beta chain stems from a study of neurological immune-mediated disorders. Every sequencing run produced over 190 million TCR-beta sequences, and the sequences from any one run covered 15-18 subjects. TCRdb reprocessed the 5' RACE reads with MiXCR, giving one entry per CDR3 protein. The table shows under 35,000 distinct CDR3 sequences, with under 30% occurring only once. V lost 8 bases to trimming and J lost 8 bases, with 15 bases between them. CDR1 is SQVTM, CDR2 ANQGSEA, per germline. The CDR3 runs 11 residues. This clonotype occurred many times. The sorted libraries started from approximately 1 million CD4+ or CD8+ T cells.

The receptor's source is a man aged 50 to 59 with HTLV-1-associated myelopathy (HAM/TSP). Sequencing was performed on CD4+ T cells from blood. This chain links TRBV29-1 with TRBJ1-1, with D unresolved. CDR3 sequence: CSFRDPGEAFF. In DNA, the CDR3 is TGCAGCTTCCGAGACCCGGGGGAAGCTTTCTTT.